This TCR beta chain comes out of a study of cytomegalovirus exposure and HLA in healthy donors. In the PCR, 60 Vbeta and 13 Jbeta primers were used. The repertoire was sequenced with immunoSEQ multiplex PCR; TCRdb's copy has only in-frame clones and lacks some. The sample yields about 190,000 clones, roughly 90% seen once. There are 14 residues in the CDR3. Germline CDR1 and CDR2: KGHSH and LQKENI. Trimming pared 6 bases from V and 8 bases from J, leaving 17 bases between. Sequencing was carried out using PBMCs. The clonotype was recovered from a boy younger than 10 in good health and CMV-seronegative. V and J are TRBV18 and TRBJ2-1; D remains ambiguous. The CDR3: CASSYYQASDEQFF. CDR3 nucleotide sequence: TGTGCCAGCTCGTACTACCAAGCATCCGATGAGCAGTTCTTC.